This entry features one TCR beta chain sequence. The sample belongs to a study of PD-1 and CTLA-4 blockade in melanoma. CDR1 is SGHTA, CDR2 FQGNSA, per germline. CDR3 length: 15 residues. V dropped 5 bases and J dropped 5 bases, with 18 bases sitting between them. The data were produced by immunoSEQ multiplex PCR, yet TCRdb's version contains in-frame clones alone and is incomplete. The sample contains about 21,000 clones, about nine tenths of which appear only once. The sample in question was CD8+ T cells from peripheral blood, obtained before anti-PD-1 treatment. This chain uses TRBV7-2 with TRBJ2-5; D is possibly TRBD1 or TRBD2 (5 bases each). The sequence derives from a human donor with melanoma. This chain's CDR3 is CASSPGTATGETQYF. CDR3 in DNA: TGTGCCAGCAGCCCGGGGACCGCTACTGGGGAGACCCAGTACTTC.